This T cell receptor beta chain was documented in a study of early stage breast cancer tumors (dated by TCRdb to about 2017). In the study overall: Of the roughly 15 invasive breast tumors, some twelve were found to be estrogen receptor-positive, progesterone receptor-positive and HER2-negative. About 65% of the 12 ER+/PR+/HER2- tumors were invasive ductal carcinomas, while the other four were invasive lobular carcinomas. On average, each sample got about 10-fold read coverage. The samples as a whole yielded some 2,700,000 detected templates, corresponding to roughly 1 million unique clonotypes. Paper-wide results and their limitations: Enriched TCRB sequences shared across patients were mostly commonly generated sequences, unlikely to play an important role in the tumor microenvironment. The small cohort size prevented analysis by tumor subtype. Repertoires from blood and normal breast were more alike than repertoires from blood and tumor, and in about 85% of the 16 patients, comparing each tissue with blood separated tumor from normal. Around 2.5-fold higher T cell density and higher clonality were observed in tumors than in adjacent normal breast tissue. Chain pairing and functional markers such as CD4, CD8 and FOXP3 were not captured by bulk genomic DNA sequencing of unsorted cells.

The study profiled bulk TCR beta-chain repertoires in matched peripheral blood, tumor and adjacent normal breast tissue taken from about 15 patients with early-stage breast cancer. Before surgery, whole blood (about 4.5-10 mL) was collected into EDTA tubes and processed within 2 hours. Ficoll-Paque centrifugation in SepMate-50 tubes was used to isolate peripheral blood mononuclear cells. PBMCs were cryopreserved in aliquots of 2 to 4 million cells in around 90% FBS with around 10% DMSO and kept in liquid nitrogen. Genomic DNA was extracted with the Qiagen AllPrep DNA/RNA Mini kit. Each sample was amplified as two independent genomic DNA replicates: around 0.45 ug for blood and about 1.5 ug for tumor or normal breast. Following the manufacturer's instructions, the ImmunoSeq Intro kit was used to carry out TCRB sequencing on genomic DNA. The multiplex PCR ran for 25 to 40 cycles using proprietary primers and spike-in control sequences for absolute quantification. Single-end 150-bp reads were used to sequence an 87-bp fragment spanning the CDR3 and the flanking V and J genes. Seven samples, with two replicates for each sample, were multiplexed per lane of an Illumina MiSeq using version 3.0 chemistry. As for the authors' bioinformatics: The vendor's proprietary pipeline processed the raw data and merged both replicates into a single result for each sample. To define clonotypes, the study grouped productive rearrangements that shared the V-gene family, CDR3 amino acid sequence and J-gene segment. To compute clonality, the normalized Shannon entropy (Pielou evenness) of TCRB abundances was subtracted from 1. To estimate T cell density, the total number of templates was divided by the number of input cells, which was inferred from the amount of DNA input. Recon with default parameters was used to estimate total repertoire diversity and clonality. A clonotype was considered tumor-enriched if its abundance in tumor exceeded 0.1% and was at least 32-fold higher than its abundance in normal breast. The immuneACCESS repertoire file appears here via TCRdb, limited to in-frame rearrangements. These files lack a portion of the clones; in checked studies, under half of the deficit traces to unresolved V genes, and the cause of the others is not known. V and J calls and clone size are given by that table; D and trimming were obtained from the DNA. Present in this sample are approximately 39,000 clones, approximately 69% of which were seen just once. 6.8% of the sample is taken by the ten largest.

Notes on this clone: Its antigen has not been determined. There are no base qualities to consult, and no much larger clone falls within one base. Distinct nucleotide sequences in the sample also encode this CDR3.

The CDR3 contains 14 residues, cysteine and phenylalanine counted. Only the CDR3 region is kept as DNA, spanning 42 bases read in frame from base 1. Trimming costs V 1 base and J 3 bases, and their ends lie 10 bases apart. Looking up the germline V gene yields CDR1 MNHEY and CDR2 SVGAGI. The receptor was derived from a person between 55 and 69 years old with breast cancer. Sample: blood. The rearranged segments are TRBV6-5 and TRBJ2-7, and TRBD1 may be the D gene, going by 5 matching bases. The CDR3 region has the sequence CASSYLGQGYEQYF. The nucleotides are TGTGCCAGCAGTTACTTGGGGCAGGGCTACGAGCAGTACTTC.